This T cell receptor beta chain appears in the sequencing data of a study of blood T cell repertoires in COVID-19. Whole-study context: Spain, Italy and the United States supplied samples that represented acute and convalescent COVID-19.

The CDR3 consists of 15 residues. Germline CDR1 is SQVTM and CDR2 is ANQGSEA. V was pared by 5 bases and J by 7 bases, with 12 bases of the junction left unmatched. In its sample, this clone was seen once. Authors' analysis steps: Estimation of nucleated cell counts was performed using reference gene primer amplification. Sequenced by immunoSEQ multiplex PCR; TCRdb stores in-frame clones only, minus some. V and J calls and clone size come straight from that table; D and trimming were deduced from the DNA. The sample has approximately 280,000 clones; around nine tenths are singletons. This receptor was taken from a young woman who had recovered from COVID-19. The V gene is TRBV29-1, the J gene TRBJ2-1, with TRBD1 matching 9 bases. Sequenced material: PBMCs or T cells enriched from blood (not recorded which). CDR3 sequence reads: CSVNPQGAGGNEQFF. The CDR3 DNA reads as TGCAGCGTTAACCCACAGGGGGCAGGGGGGAATGAGCAGTTCTTC.